The entry below describes one T cell receptor beta chain. This clone came up once. It lacks a known antigen. Per-base qualities were not stored, and no clone one base away is much larger. The data derive from a study of radiotherapy plus CTLA-4 blockade in lung cancer (dated by TCRdb to about 2018). In the study overall: Among enrolled patients, about 17% had an objective response and 25% to 35% reached disease control. Results and caveats for the whole study, not just this receptor: The strongest predictors of response were reported to be early dynamic shifts in blood T cell clones along with a rise in serum interferon-beta following radiation. After treatment with radiotherapy and ipilimumab, TCR clones that originated in tumors expanded in peripheral blood.

In this study, focal radiation therapy paired with CTLA-4 blockade (ipilimumab) was tested in patients who had chemo-refractory metastatic non-small-cell lung cancer. From its cysteine to its phenylalanine, the CDR3 spans 13 amino acids. Just the 39-base CDR3 DNA is kept, in frame starting at base 1. V sheds 6 bases and J sheds 9 bases, leaving 15 bases between their ends. CDR1 MRHNA and CDR2 SNTAGT are derived from the germline V gene. Library method: the immunoSEQ multiplex PCR assay. Held by TCRdb, this immuneACCESS table contains in-frame sequences only and omits some clones. Under half of the omission traces to an unresolved V gene where checked; the cause of the rest is unknown. For this sample there are about 85,000 clones; around 87% appear just once. Jointly, the top ten make up about 2% of the sample.

This receptor was taken from a human donor with non-small cell lung cancer who had a partial response to radiotherapy plus ipilimumab. The sequence is built from TRBV6-4 and TRBJ2-1, and the D gene may be TRBD2, 6 bases matching. The sample in question was peripheral blood, obtained from a patient treated with radiotherapy plus ipilimumab. CDR3 sequence: CASRLSSVGEQFF. At the DNA level, the sequence is TGTGCCAGCAGACTCTCTAGCGTCGGTGAGCAGTTCTTC.